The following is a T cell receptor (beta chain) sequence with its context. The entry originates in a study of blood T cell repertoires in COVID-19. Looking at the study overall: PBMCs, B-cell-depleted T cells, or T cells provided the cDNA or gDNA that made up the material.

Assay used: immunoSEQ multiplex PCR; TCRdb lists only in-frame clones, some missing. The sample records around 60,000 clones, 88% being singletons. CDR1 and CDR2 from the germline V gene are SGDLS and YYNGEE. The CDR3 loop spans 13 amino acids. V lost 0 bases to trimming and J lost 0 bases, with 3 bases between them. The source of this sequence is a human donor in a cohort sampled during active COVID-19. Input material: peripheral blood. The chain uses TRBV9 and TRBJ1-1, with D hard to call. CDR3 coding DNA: TGTGCCAGCAGCGTAGCTGTGAACACTGAAGCTTTCTTT. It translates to CASSVAVNTEAFF.